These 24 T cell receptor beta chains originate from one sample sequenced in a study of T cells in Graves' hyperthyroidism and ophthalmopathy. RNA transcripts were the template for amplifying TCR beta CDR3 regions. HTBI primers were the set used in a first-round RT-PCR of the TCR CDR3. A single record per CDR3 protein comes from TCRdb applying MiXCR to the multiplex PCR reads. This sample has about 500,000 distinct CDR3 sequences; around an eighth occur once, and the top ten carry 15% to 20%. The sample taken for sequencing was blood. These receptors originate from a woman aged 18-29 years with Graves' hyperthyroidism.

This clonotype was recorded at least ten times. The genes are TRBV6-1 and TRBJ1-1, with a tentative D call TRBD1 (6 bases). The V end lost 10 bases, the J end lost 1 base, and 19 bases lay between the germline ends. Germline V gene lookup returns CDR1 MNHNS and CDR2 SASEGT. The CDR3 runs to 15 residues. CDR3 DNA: TGTGCCACCTTCCAACCGGGACAAAGGAACACTGAAGCTTTCTTT. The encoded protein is CATFQPGQRNTEAFF.

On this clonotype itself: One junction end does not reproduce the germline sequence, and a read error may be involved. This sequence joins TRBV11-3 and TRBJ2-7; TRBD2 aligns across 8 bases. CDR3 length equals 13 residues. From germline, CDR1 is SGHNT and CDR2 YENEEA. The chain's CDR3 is CTSSPTGTSKQYF. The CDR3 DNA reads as TGTACCAGCAGCCCAACCGGGACTAGTAAGCAGTACTTC.

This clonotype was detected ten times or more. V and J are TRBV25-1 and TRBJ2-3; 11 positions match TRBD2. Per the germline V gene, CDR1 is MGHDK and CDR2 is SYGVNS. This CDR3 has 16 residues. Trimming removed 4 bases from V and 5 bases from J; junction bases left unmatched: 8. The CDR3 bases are TGTGCCAGCAGTGTCATTAGCGGGAGGGCCGTAGATACGCAGTATTTT. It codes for CASSVISGRAVDTQYF.

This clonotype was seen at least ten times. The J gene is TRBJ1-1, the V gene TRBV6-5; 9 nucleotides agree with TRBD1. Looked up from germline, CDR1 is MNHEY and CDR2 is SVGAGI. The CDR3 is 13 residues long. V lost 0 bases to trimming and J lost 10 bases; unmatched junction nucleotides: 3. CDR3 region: CASSYSDRGGAFF. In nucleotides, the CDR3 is TGTGCCAGCAGTTACTCCGACAGGGGGGGAGCTTTCTTT.

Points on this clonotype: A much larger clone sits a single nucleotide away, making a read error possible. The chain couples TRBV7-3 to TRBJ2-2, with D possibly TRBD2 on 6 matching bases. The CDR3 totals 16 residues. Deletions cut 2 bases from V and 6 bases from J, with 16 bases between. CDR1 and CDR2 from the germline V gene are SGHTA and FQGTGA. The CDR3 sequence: CASSLRAGRVPGELFF. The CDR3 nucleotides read TGTGCCAGCAGCTTACGGGCGGGAAGGGTGCCCGGGGAGCTGTTTTTT.

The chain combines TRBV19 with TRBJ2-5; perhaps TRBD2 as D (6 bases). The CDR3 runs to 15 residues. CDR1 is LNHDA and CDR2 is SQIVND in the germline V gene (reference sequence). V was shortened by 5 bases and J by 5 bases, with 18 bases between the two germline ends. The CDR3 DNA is TGTGCCAGTAGTTTAGGGGAGTCGGGAGATGAGACCCAGTACTTC. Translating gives CASSLGESGDETQYF.

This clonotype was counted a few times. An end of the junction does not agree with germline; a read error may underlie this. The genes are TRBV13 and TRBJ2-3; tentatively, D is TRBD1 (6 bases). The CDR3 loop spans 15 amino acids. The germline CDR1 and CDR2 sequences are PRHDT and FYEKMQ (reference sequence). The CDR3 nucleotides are TGTGCCAGCAGACCGCAACCGGGACAAGCAGATATGCAGTATTTT. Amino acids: CASRPQPGQADMQYF.

The CDR3 loop is CASGLVLPPGGRVRETGELFF. The DNA of the CDR3 is TGTGCTAGTGGTTTGGTGCTCCCCCCGGGCGGGAGGGTCAGGGAAACCGGGGAGCTGTTTTTT. The chain couples TRBV12-5 to TRBJ2-2; 9 nucleotides agree with TRBD2. This CDR3 contains 21 residues. Losses at the gene ends were 0 bases for V and 5 bases for J; bases not matched to a gene: 19. Germline-derived CDR1 and CDR2 are LGHNT and FRNRAP.

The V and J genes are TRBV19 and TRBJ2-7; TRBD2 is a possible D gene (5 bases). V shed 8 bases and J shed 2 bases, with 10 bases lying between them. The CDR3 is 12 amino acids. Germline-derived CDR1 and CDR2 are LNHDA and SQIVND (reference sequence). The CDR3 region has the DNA TGTGCCAGTGGAGGCAGCGCCTACGAGCAGTACTTC. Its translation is CASGGSAYEQYF.

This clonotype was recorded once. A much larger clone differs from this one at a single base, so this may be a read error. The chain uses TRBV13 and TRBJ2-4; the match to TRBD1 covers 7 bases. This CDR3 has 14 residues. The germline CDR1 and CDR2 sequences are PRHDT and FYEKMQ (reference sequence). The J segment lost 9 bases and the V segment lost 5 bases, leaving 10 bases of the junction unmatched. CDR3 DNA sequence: TGTGCCAGCAGCAGAGAGGGGGCCCTAGGCATTCAGTACTTC. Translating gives CASSREGALGIQYF.

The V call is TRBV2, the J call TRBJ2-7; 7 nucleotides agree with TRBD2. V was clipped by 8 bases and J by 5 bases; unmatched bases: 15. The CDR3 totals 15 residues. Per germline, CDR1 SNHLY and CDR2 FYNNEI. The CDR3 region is CASFTLRRETDEQYF. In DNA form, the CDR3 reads TGTGCCAGCTTTACACTTAGGCGGGAGACAGACGAGCAGTACTTC.

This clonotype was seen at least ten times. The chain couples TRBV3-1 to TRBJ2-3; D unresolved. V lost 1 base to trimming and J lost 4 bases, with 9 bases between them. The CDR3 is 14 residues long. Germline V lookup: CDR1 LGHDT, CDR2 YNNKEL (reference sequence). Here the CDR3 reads CASSQGDGADTQYF. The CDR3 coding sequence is TGTGCCAGCAGCCAAGGTGACGGAGCAGATACGCAGTATTTT.

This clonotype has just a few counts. This CDR3 is CASRGSGSNEQFF. DNA for the CDR3: TGTGCCAGCAGGGGTAGCGGGAGCAATGAGCAGTTCTTC. The gene calls are TRBV6-1 and TRBJ2-1; 9 nucleotides match TRBD2. Germline CDR1 and CDR2: MNHNS and SASEGT. The CDR3 loop spans 13 amino acids. Unmatched junction bases numbered 3, after V lost 6 bases and J lost 6 bases.

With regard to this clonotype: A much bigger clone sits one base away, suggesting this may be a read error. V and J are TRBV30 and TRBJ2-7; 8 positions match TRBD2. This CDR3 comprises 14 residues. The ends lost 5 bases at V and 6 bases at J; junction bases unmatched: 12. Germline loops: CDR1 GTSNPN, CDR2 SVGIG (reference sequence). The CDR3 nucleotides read TGTGCCTGGTCGGGGGGGACTAGAGGGCTCGAGCAGTACGTC. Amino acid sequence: CAWSGGTRGLEQYV.

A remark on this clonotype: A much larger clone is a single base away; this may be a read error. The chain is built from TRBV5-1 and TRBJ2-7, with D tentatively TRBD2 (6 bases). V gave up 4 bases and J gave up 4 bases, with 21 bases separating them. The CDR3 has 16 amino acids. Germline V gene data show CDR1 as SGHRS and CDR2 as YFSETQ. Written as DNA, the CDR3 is TGCGCCAGCAGCCCCCCCGAGGAGGGGACTTGGTACGAGCAGTACTTC. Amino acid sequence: CASSPPEEGTWYEQYF.

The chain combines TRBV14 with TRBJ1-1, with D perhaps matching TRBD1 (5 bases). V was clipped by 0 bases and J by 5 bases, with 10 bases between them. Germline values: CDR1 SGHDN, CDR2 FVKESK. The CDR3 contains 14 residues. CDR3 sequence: CASSQEGVRTEAFF. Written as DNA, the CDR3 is TGTGCCAGCAGCCAAGAGGGGGTCAGGACTGAAGCTTTCTTT.

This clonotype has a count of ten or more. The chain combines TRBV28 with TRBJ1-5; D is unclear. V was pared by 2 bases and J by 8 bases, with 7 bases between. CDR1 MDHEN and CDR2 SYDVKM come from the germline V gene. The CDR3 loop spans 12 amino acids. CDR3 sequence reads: CASSLRLEPQHF. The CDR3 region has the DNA TGTGCCAGCAGTTTAAGGCTAGAGCCCCAGCATTTT.

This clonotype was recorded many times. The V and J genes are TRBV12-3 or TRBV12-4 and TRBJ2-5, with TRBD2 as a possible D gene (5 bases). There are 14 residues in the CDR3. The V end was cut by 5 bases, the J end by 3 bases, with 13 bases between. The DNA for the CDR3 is TGTGCCAGCAGTCCATGGGAGCGAAAAGAGACCCAGTACTTC. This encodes CASSPWERKETQYF.

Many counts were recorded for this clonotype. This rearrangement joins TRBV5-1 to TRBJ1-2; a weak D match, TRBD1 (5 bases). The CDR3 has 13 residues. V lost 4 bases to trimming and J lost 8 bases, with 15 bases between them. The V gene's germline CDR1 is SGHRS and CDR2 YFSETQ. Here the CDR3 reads CASSIRDREGYTF. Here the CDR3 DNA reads TGCGCCAGCAGCATCCGGGACCGGGAGGGCTACACCTTC. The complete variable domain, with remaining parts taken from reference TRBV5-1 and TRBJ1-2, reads KAGVTQTPRYLIKTRGQQVTLSCSPISGHRSVSWYQQTPGQGLQFLFEYFSETQRNKGNFPGRFSGRQFSNSRSEMNVSTLELGDSALYLCASSIRDREGYTFGSGTRLTVV.

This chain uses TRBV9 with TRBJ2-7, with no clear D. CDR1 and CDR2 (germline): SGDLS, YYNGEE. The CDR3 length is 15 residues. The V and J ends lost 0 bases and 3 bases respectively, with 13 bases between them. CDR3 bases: TGTGCCAGCAGCGTAGGTCCGACGGTGGACTACGAGCAGTACTTC. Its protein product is CASSVGPTVDYEQYF.

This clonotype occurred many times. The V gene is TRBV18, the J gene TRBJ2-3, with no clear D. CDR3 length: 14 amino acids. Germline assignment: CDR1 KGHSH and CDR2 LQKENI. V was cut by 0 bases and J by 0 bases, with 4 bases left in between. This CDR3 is CASSPPVSTDTQYF. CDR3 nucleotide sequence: TGTGCCAGCTCACCACCAGTTAGCACAGATACGCAGTATTTT.

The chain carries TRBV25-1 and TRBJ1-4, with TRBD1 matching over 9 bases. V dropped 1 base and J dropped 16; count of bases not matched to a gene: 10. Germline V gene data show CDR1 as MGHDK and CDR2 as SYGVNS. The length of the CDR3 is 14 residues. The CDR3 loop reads CASSELGGGQGSFF. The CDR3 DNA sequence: TGTGCCAGCAGTGAATTAGGGGGGGGACAGGGTTCGTTTTTT.

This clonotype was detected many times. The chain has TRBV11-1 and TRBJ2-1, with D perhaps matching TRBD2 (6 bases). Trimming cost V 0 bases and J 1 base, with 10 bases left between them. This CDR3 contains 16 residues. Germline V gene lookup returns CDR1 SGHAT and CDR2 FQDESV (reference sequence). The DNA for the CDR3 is TGTGCCAGCAGCTTAGCGCTGGAGGGATCCTACAATGAGCAGTTCTTC. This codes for CASSLALEGSYNEQFF.

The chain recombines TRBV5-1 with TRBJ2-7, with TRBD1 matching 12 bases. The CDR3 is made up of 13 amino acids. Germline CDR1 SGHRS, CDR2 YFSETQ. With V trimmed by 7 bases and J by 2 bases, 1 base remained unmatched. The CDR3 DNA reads TGCGCCAGCGGGACAGGGGGCCCCTACGAGCAGTACTTC. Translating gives CASGTGGPYEQYF.